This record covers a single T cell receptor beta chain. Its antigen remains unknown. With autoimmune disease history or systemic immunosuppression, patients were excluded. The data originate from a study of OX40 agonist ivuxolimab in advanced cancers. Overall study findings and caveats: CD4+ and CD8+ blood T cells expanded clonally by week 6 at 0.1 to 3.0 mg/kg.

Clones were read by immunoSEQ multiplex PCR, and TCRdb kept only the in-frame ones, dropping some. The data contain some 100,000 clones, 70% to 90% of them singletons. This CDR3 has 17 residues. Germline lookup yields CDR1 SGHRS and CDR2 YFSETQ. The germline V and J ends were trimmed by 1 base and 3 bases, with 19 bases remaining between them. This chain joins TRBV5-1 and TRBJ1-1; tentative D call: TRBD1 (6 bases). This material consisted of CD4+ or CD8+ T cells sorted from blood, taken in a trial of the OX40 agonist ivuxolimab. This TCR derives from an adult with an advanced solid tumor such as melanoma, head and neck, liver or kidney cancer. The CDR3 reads CASSLTPYREGDTEAFF. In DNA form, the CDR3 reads TGCGCCAGCAGCTTGACCCCATACAGGGAAGGTGACACTGAAGCTTTCTTT.